This TCR beta chain was sequenced in a study of blood T cell repertoires in COVID-19. V shed 1 base and J shed 2 bases, with 8 bases lying between them. Germline V gene sequence: CDR1 SGHTA, CDR2 FQGNSA. The CDR3 extends over 14 amino acids. Methods used by the authors: How many nucleated cells were present was estimated from reference gene primer amplification. TCRdb's table, derived via immunoSEQ multiplex PCR, lists solely in-frame clones and lacks some. For V, J and clone size, that table is used; D and trimming come from the DNA. The sample consists of about 370,000 clones, around 91% of them appearing once. The participants were between about 18 and 90 years old and came from under 25 US areas. Categorization into cohorts depended on clinical history that participants reported. Two consecutive negative NP/OP PCR tests, clearance, or resolved symptoms defined Cohort 3 recovery.

The material sequenced was PBMCs or T cells enriched from blood (not recorded which). This clonotype was obtained from a man aged 18 to 30 who had recovered from COVID-19. V and J are TRBV7-2 and TRBJ2-5; TRBD2 is a possible D gene (6 bases). CDR3 sequence: CASSLDAGQETQYF. CDR3 coding DNA: TGTGCCAGCAGCTTAGATGCGGGGCAAGAGACCCAGTACTTC.